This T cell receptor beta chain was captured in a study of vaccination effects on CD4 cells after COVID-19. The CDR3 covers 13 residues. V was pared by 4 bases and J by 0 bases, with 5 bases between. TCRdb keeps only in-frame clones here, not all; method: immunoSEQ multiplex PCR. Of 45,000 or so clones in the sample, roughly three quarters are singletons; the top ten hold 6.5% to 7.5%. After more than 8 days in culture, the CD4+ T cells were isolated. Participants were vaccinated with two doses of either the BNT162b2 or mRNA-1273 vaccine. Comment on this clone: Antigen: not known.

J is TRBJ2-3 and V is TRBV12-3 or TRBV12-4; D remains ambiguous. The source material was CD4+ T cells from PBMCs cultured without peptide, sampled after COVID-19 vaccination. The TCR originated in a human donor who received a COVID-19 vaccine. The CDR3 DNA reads TGTGCCAGCAGTTACGGGAGCACAGATACGCAGTATTTT. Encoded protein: CASSYGSTDTQYF.